These 21 T cell receptor beta chains were sequenced from one sample in a study of blood T cell repertoires in COVID-19. TCRdb's copy holds only in-frame clones and misses some; the assay was immunoSEQ multiplex PCR. The table includes about 67,000 clones, 87% detected once. Sequencing used peripheral blood. The source is an elderly woman with acute or convalescent COVID-19.

The J gene is TRBJ2-7, the V gene TRBV27; D gene uncertain. From germline, CDR1 is MNHEY and CDR2 SMNVEV (reference sequence). Trimming pared 4 bases from V and 2 bases from J, leaving 15 bases between. The CDR3 runs 15 residues. CDR3 sequence reads: CASSYDSSPPYEQYF. CDR3 bases: TGTGCCAGCAGTTACGATAGTTCGCCCCCCTACGAGCAGTACTTC.

The rearrangement uses TRBV28 and TRBJ1-1; D is ambiguous. The germline V gene has CDR1 MDHEN and CDR2 SYDVKM. Trimming took 4 bases from V and 1 from J, leaving 10 bases between them. This CDR3 contains 14 residues. The chain's CDR3 is CASSSARRNTEAFF. The CDR3 DNA follows: TGTGCCAGCAGTTCTGCTCGGAGGAACACTGAAGCTTTCTTT.

The chain combines TRBV10-3 with TRBJ2-7, with D perhaps TRBD2 (6 bases). Germline assignment: CDR1 ENHRY and CDR2 SYGVKD. The CDR3 runs to 15 residues. The germline V and J ends were trimmed by 10 bases and 0 bases, with 19 bases remaining between them. CDR3 residues: CATRIERGVSYEQYF. CDR3 bases: TGTGCCACCCGGATTGAGCGCGGGGTCTCCTACGAGCAGTACTTC.

The J gene is TRBJ1-1, the V gene TRBV4-1, with D tentatively TRBD1 (6 bases). CDR3 length: 17 residues. Germline V gene lookup returns CDR1 MGHRA and CDR2 YSYEKL. V lost 1 base and J 3 bases, leaving 18 bases between the germline ends. The CDR3, as DNA: TGCGCCAGCAGCCAAGGTAGGTCTCCAGGGGCTTACACTGAAGCTTTCTTT. Protein sequence: CASSQGRSPGAYTEAFF.

The chain recombines TRBV28 with TRBJ2-5, with 7 bases matching TRBD1. The CDR3 length is 14 residues. V was clipped by 7 bases and J by 1 base; unmatched bases: 6. Germline V CDR1 and CDR2: MDHEN, SYDVKM. In DNA, the CDR3 is TGTGCCAGCATTTCCGGGACAGTCCAAGAGACCCAGTACTTC. It encodes CASISGTVQETQYF.

This chain connects TRBV9 to TRBJ2-3, with TRBD2 as a possible D gene (5 bases). The germline V and J ends were trimmed by 4 bases and 5 bases, with 14 bases remaining between them. In germline, CDR1 is SGDLS, CDR2 YYNGEE. The CDR3 consists of 14 residues. The CDR3 loop is CASSSQGLLDTQYF. Written as DNA, the CDR3 is TGTGCCAGCAGCTCTCAAGGACTTTTAGATACGCAGTATTTT.

The chain uses TRBV27 and TRBJ1-6, with D uncertain. The CDR3 totals 12 residues. Germline V gives CDR1 MNHEY, CDR2 SMNVEV (reference sequence). V was pared by 4 bases and J by 7 bases, with 5 bases between. The CDR3 nucleotides are TGTGCCAGCAGTTATTCAAATTCACCCCTCCACTTT. Translation: CASSYSNSPLHF.

The chain links TRBV27 to TRBJ1-5, with TRBD1 identical over 8 bases. V lost 3 bases to trimming and J lost 5 bases; unmatched junction nucleotides: 6. The germline V gene has CDR1 MNHEY and CDR2 SMNVEV (reference sequence). This CDR3 is 15 amino acids long. The CDR3 region has the DNA TGTGCCAGCAGTTTGCTGACAGGGGTGGATCAGCCCCAGCATTTT. It translates to CASSLLTGVDQPQHF.

This clone was seen only once. The genes are TRBV4-2 and TRBJ1-4, with a weak D call TRBD1 (6 bases). The germline V gene has CDR1 LGHNA and CDR2 YNFKEQ. The CDR3 extends over 14 amino acids. The V and J ends lost 0 bases and 4 bases respectively, with 6 bases between them. The CDR3 loop is CASSQDRGNEKLFF. CDR3 in DNA: TGTGCCAGCAGCCAAGACAGGGGTAATGAAAAACTGTTTTTT.

V usage is TRBV11-2 and J usage is TRBJ2-7; the D is unclear. With 0 bases removed from V and 4 bases from J, the gap between germline ends came to 7 bases. The CDR3 contains 13 residues. Germline CDR1 is SGHAT and CDR2 is FQNNGV. The CDR3 loop is CASSLELTYEQYF. The DNA of the CDR3 is TGTGCCAGCAGCTTAGAGCTAACTTACGAGCAGTACTTC.

The chain joins TRBV5-6 to TRBJ2-3; 9 nucleotides align to TRBD1. The length of the CDR3 is 16 residues. Germline-derived CDR1 and CDR2 are SGHDT and YYEEEE. Trimming at V came to 4 bases and at J to 2 bases, leaving 8 bases not matched to a gene. The CDR3 loop is CASSLGTGLITDTQYF. CDR3 DNA: TGTGCCAGCAGCCTCGGGACAGGGTTGATCACAGATACGCAGTATTTT.

The rearrangement joins TRBV5-1 to TRBJ2-5; 12 nucleotides match TRBD1. The CDR3 is 16 amino acids. Germline CDR1 is SGHRS and CDR2 is YFSETQ. The V gene end was trimmed by 3 bases and the J gene end by 5 bases; junction bases not matched to a gene: 8. This CDR3 is CASSSGWGTGGETQYF. For the CDR3, the DNA is TGCGCCAGCAGCTCCGGTTGGGGGACAGGGGGCGAGACCCAGTACTTC.

This clone turned up a few times. The chain is built from TRBV10-3 and TRBJ2-1; D is undetermined. Trimming took off 3 bases at V and 5 bases at J, with 11 bases between the two ends. CDR1 and CDR2 (germline): ENHRY, SYGVKD. The CDR3 is 14 amino acids. The CDR3 sequence: CAISDSLRNNEQFF. The CDR3 bases are TGTGCCATCAGTGATTCCCTACGAAACAATGAGCAGTTCTTC.

This clone was picked up one time. This chain connects TRBV5-4 to TRBJ2-5; 7 bases map to TRBD2. Per the germline V gene, CDR1 is SGHNT and CDR2 is YYREEE (reference sequence). This CDR3 is 15 amino acids long. Losses at the gene ends were 6 bases for V and 5 bases for J; bases not matched to a gene: 13. The CDR3 DNA is TGTGCCAGCACAAAACAAGCGGGAACCGCGGAGACCCAGTACTTC. As protein: CASTKQAGTAETQYF.

The rearrangement uses TRBV19 and TRBJ2-1, with D unresolved. The CDR3 is 13 amino acids. Germline V lookup: CDR1 LNHDA, CDR2 SQIVND (reference sequence). The ends were cut back, 3 bases at V and 15 bases at J, with 18 bases in the middle. The CDR3 loop reads CASSINSGDIRFF. As DNA, the CDR3 is TGTGCCAGTAGTATTAATTCCGGCGACATCCGGTTCTTC.

The rearrangement links TRBV7-2 to TRBJ1-3; D gene unclear. Germline V gene data show CDR1 as SGHTA and CDR2 as FQGNSA. This CDR3 spans 13 amino acids. V was clipped by 1 base and J by 7 bases, with 8 bases between them. The CDR3 nucleotides are TGTGCCAGCAGCTTAGTTGTGGGCAACACCATATATTTT. This codes for CASSLVVGNTIYF.

The V call is TRBV27, the J call TRBJ2-7; perhaps TRBD2 as D (5 bases). Trimming removed 5 bases from V and 5 bases from J, with 16 bases in between. CDR1 is MNHEY, CDR2 SMNVEV, per germline (reference sequence). CDR3 length: 14 amino acids. CDR3 residues: CASSPQRVSDEQYF. CDR3 nucleotides: TGTGCCAGCAGTCCACAGAGGGTGAGTGACGAGCAGTACTTC.

This chain uses TRBV4-1 with TRBJ2-7, with TRBD2 as a possible D gene (6 bases). CDR1 is MGHRA, CDR2 YSYEKL, per germline. This CDR3 has 15 amino acids. V lost 1 base and J lost 7, with 17 bases in between. CDR3: CASSQARGSPGEQYF. CDR3 in DNA: TGCGCCAGCAGCCAAGCCCGGGGGAGCCCGGGGGAGCAGTACTTC.

The CDR3: CASSEGQGTQIEKLFF. In DNA, the CDR3 is TGTGCCAGCAGCGAGGGACAGGGGACCCAAATCGAAAAACTGTTTTTT. The genes are TRBV7-7 and TRBJ1-4; TRBD1 matches 10 bases. The CDR3 loop spans 16 amino acids. V trimming: 5 bases; J trimming: 8 bases; junction bases outside the gene matches: 11. In germline, CDR1 is SSHAT, CDR2 FNYEAQ (reference sequence).

The genes are TRBV19 and TRBJ1-3; D is unresolved. Trimming took 3 bases from V and 4 from J, leaving 10 bases between them. Germline CDR1 reads LNHDA; CDR2 reads SQIVND (reference sequence). The CDR3 covers 14 residues. The CDR3 DNA follows: TGTGCCAGTAGTATCGGAGGGCCAGGAAACACCATATATTTT. Its translation: CASSIGGPGNTIYF.

The chain combines TRBV7-2 with TRBJ2-3; no reliable D call. CDR1 SGHTA and CDR2 FQGNSA come from the germline V gene. Deletions cut 3 bases from V and 0 bases from J, with 10 bases between. The CDR3 runs to 15 residues. The chain's CDR3 is CASSLALASTDTQYF. CDR3 DNA sequence: TGTGCCAGCAGCTTGGCATTAGCTAGCACAGATACGCAGTATTTT.